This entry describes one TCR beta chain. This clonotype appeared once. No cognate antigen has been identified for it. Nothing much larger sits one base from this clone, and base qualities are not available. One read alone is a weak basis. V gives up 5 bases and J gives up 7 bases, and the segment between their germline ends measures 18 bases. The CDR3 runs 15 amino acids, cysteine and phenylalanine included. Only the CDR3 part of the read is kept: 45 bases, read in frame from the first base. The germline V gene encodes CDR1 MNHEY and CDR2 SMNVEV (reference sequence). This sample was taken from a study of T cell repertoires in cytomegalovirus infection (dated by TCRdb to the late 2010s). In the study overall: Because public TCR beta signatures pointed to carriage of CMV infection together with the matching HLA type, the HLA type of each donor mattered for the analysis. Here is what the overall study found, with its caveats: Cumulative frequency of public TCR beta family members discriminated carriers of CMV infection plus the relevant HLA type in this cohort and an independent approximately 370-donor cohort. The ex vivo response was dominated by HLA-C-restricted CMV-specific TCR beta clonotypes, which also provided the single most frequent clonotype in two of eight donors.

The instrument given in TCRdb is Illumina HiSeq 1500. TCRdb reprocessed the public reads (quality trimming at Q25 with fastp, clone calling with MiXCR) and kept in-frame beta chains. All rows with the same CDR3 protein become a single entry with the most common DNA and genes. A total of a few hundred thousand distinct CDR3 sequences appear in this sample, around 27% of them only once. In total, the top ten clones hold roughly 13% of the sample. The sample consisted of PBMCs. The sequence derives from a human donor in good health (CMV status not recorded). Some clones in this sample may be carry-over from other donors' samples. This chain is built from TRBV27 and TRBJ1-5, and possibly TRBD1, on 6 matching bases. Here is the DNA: TGTGCCAGCAGTCCAACTTCAGGGGTCGGACAGCCCCAGCATTTT. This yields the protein CASSPTSGVGQPQHF.